The text below deals with one T cell receptor beta chain. Its target is unknown. Flow cytometry served to check the purity of CD4+ and CD8+ cells, which were isolated by positive magnetic bead selection. The CDR3 covers 13 residues. CDR1 and CDR2 (germline): SGHVS, FQNEAQ. Trimming pared 5 bases from V and 2 bases from J, leaving 10 bases between. The data were taken from a study of somatic mutations in cytotoxic T cells in rheumatoid arthritis. The study, taken as a whole, reports: The top CD8+ clone topped 20% of CD8+ cells in about an eighth of the roughly 65 patients.

The table came from immunoSEQ multiplex PCR; TCRdb's copy has only in-frame clones and leaves some out. The table has tens of thousands of clones, under 90% seen once. The sequence was collected from a middle-aged man in good health. The chain uses TRBV7-8 and TRBJ2-7; D not resolved. Sample: CD8+ T cells sorted from blood. The DNA for the CDR3 is TGTGCCAGCAGCGTACTCGGTCCCTACGAGCAGTACTTC. As protein: CASSVLGPYEQYF.